Below are 4 T cell receptor beta chains sequenced from a single sample in a study of shared clonotypes between healthy human individuals. Produced via immunoSEQ multiplex PCR; TCRdb's table is partial and in-frame only. The repertoire holds 490,000 or so clones, 70% to 80% seen once, with about 12% in the top ten. The sequenced sample was PBMCs. These receptor sequences come from a woman between 40 and 50 years old in good health. Some clones in this sample may be carry-over from other donors' samples.

Concerning this clone itself: It differs at one base from a far larger clone, so likely a read error. Distinct nucleotide sequences in the sample also encode this CDR3. The chain couples TRBV28 to TRBJ1-2, with D perhaps TRBD1 (5 bases). CDR1 is MDHEN and CDR2 is SYDVKM in the germline V gene. The CDR3 spans 15 residues. In DNA form, the CDR3 reads TGTGCCAGCCTCGATTTCCCCGGGACGAGAAAAGGCTACACTTTC. Translated: CASLDFPGTRKGYTF.

The chain is built from TRBV4-1 and TRBJ1-1, with D unclear. The CDR3 totals 13 residues. Looked up from germline, CDR1 is MGHRA and CDR2 is YSYEKL. Trimming took off 3 bases at V and 0 bases at J, with 5 bases between the two ends. The CDR3: CASSHPLNTEAFF. The CDR3 coding sequence is TGCGCCAGCAGCCACCCCTTGAACACTGAAGCTTTCTTT.

V gene TRBV5-8 combines with J gene TRBJ2-1; no clear D gene. V lost 2 bases, J lost 6 bases, and 15 bases lay in between. This CDR3 comprises 15 residues. Germline CDR1 is SGHTS and CDR2 is YDEGEE. The CDR3 protein is CASSLASSPTNEQFF. In DNA, the CDR3 is TGTGCCAGCAGCTTAGCGTCCTCCCCAACCAATGAGCAGTTCTTC.

This chain uses TRBV30 with TRBJ2-5, with D possibly matching TRBD1 (5 bases). Germline V gene lookup returns CDR1 GTSNPN and CDR2 SVGIG (reference sequence). CDR3 length: 13 residues. The germline V and J ends were trimmed by 2 bases and 5 bases, with 12 bases remaining between them. Here the CDR3 DNA reads TGTGCCTGGAGTCCAGGGTTGGGGGAGACCCAGTACTTC. Its translation: CAWSPGLGETQYF.